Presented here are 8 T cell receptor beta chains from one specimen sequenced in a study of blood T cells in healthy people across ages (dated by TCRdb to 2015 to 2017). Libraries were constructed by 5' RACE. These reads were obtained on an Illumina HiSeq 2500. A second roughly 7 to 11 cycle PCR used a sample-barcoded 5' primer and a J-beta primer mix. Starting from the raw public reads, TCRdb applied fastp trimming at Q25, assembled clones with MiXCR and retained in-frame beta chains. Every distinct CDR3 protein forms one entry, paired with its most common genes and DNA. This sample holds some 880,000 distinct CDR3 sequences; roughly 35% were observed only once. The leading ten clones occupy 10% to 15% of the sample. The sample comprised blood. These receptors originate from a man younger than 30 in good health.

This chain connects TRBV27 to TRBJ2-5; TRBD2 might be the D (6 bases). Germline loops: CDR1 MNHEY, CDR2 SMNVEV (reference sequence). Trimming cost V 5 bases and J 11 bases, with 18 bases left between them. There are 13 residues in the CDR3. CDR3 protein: CASSIRGSREQYF. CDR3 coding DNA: TGTGCCAGCAGTATTCGGGGATCTCGGGAGCAGTACTTC.

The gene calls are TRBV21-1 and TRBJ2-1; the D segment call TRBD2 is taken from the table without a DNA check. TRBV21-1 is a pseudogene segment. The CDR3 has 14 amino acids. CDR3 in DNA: TGTGCCAGCAGCAAAAGTTTAGGGGAGAATGAGCAGTTCTTC. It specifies CASSKSLGENEQFF.

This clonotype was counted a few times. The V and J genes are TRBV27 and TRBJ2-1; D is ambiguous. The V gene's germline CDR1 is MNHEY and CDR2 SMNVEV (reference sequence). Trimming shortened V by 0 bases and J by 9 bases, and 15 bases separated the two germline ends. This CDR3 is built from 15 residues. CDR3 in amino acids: CASSLSVGPTTEQFF. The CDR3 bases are TGTGCCAGCAGTTTATCGGTGGGCCCAACCACTGAGCAGTTCTTC.

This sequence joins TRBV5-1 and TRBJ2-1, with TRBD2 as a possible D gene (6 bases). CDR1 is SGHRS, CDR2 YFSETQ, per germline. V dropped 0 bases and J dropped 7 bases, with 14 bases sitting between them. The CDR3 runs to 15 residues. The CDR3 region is CASSLVIRRGNEQFF. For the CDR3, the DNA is TGCGCCAGCAGCTTGGTAATCAGGAGGGGTAATGAGCAGTTCTTC.

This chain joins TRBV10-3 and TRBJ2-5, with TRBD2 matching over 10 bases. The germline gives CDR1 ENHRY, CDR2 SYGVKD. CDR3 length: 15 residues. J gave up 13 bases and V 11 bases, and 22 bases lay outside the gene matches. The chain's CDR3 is CAARGTSGNGEIRYF. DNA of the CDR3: TGTGCCGCGAGGGGAACTAGCGGGAACGGTGAGATCCGGTACTTC.

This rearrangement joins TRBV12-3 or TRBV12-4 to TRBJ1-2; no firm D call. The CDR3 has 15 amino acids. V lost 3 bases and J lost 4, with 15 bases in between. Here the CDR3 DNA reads TGTGCCAGCAGTTTCGACGGGTCCGATTCCTATGGCTACACCTTC. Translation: CASSFDGSDSYGYTF.

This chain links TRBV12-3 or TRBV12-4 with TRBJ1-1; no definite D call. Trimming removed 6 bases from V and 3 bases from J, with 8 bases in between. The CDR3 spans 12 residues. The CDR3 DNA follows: TGTGCCAGCAGCAAATCAGACACTGAAGCTTTCTTT. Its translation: CASSKSDTEAFF.

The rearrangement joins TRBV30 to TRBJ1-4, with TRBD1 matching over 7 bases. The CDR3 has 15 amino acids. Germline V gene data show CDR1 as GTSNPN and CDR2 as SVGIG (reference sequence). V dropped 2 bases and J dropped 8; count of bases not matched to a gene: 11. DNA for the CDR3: TGTGCCTGGAGTACAGGGGCAGGGGGATTCGAAAAACTGTTTTTT. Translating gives CAWSTGAGGFEKLFF.